This T cell receptor (beta chain) appears in the sequencing data of a study of blood T cell repertoires in COVID-19. Study context: COVID-19 samples from acute and convalescent phases originated in the United States, Italy and Spain.

CDR1 and CDR2 from the germline V gene are ENHRY and SYGVKD. V lost 7 bases and J lost 0, with 14 bases in between. The CDR3 sequence is 15 residues long. The assay was immunoSEQ multiplex PCR, and TCRdb's table has in-frame clones only and misses some. The data contain over 350,000 clones, 87% of them seen just once; the ten biggest clones take up around 1.8%. This chain connects TRBV10-3 to TRBJ2-3, with D possibly matching TRBD1 (6 bases). The TCR originated in a woman aged 18-29 years with acute COVID-19. Sequencing was carried out using PBMCs or T cells enriched from blood (not recorded which). The CDR3 here is CAITQGMTSTDTQYF. CDR3 nucleotides: TGTGCCATCACCCAGGGGATGACTAGCACAGATACGCAGTATTTT.